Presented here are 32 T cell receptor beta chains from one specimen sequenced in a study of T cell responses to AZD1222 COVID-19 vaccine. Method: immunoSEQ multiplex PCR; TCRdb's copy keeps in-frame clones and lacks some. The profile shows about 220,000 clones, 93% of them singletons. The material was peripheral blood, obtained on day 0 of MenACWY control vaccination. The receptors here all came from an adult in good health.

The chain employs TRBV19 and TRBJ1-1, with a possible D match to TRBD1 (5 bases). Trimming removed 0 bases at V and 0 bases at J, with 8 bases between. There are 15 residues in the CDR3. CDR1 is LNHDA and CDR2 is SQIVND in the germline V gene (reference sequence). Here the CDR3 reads CASSIDRAMNTEAFF. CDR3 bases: TGTGCCAGTAGTATAGACAGGGCCATGAACACTGAAGCTTTCTTT. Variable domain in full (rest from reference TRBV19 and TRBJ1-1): DGGITQSPKYLFRKEGQNVTLSCEQNLNHDAMYWYRQDPGQGLRLIYYSQIVNDFQKGDIAEGYSVSREKKESFPLTVTSAQKNPTAFYLCASSIDRAMNTEAFFGQGTRLTVV.

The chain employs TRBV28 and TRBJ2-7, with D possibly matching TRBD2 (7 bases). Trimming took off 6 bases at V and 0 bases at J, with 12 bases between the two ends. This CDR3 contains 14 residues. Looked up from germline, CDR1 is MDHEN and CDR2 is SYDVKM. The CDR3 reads CASSPGGVSYEQYF. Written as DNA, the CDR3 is TGTGCCAGCAGCCCGGGGGGCGTCTCCTACGAGCAGTACTTC.

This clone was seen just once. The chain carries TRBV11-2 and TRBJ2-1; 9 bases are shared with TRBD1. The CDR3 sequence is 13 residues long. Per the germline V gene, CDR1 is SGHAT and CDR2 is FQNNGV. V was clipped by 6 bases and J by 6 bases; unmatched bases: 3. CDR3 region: CASSVDRGNEQFF. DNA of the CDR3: TGTGCCAGCAGTGTGGACAGGGGCAATGAGCAGTTCTTC.

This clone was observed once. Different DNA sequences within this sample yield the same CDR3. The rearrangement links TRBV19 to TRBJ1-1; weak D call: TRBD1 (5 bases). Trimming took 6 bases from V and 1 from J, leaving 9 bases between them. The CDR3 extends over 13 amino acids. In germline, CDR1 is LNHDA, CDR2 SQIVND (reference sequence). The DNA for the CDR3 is TGTGCCAGTAGCGGGACGGCGAACACTGAAGCTTTCTTT. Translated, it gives CASSGTANTEAFF.

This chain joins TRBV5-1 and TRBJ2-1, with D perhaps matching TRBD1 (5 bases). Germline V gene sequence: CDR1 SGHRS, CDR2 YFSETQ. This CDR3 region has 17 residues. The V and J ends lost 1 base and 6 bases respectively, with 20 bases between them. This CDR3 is CASSLSLAAGLGNEQFF. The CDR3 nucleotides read TGCGCCAGCAGCTTGTCGTTGGCGGCAGGGTTAGGCAATGAGCAGTTCTTC.

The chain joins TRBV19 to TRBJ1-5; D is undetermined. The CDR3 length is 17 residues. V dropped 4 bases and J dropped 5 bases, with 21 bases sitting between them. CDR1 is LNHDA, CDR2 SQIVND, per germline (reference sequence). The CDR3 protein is CASSTSPPAGSDQPQHF. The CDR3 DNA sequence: TGTGCCAGTAGTACCTCCCCCCCGGCGGGTTCGGATCAGCCCCAGCATTTT. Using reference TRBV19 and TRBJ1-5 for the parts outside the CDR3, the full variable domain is DGGITQSPKYLFRKEGQNVTLSCEQNLNHDAMYWYRQDPGQGLRLIYYSQIVNDFQKGDIAEGYSVSREKKESFPLTVTSAQKNPTAFYLCASSTSPPAGSDQPQHFGDGTRLSIL.

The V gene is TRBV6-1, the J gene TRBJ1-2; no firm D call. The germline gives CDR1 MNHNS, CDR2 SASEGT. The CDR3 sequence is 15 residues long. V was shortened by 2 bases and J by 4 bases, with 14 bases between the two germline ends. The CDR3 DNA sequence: TGTGCCAGCAGTGAACAGTATAGGACCCCCTATGGCTACACCTTC. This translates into CASSEQYRTPYGYTF.

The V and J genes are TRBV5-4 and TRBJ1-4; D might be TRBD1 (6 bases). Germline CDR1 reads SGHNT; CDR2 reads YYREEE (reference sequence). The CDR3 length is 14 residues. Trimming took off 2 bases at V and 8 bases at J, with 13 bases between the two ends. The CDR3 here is CASSFRGAEEKLFF. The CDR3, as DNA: TGTGCCAGCAGCTTTAGGGGGGCAGAAGAAAAACTGTTTTTT.

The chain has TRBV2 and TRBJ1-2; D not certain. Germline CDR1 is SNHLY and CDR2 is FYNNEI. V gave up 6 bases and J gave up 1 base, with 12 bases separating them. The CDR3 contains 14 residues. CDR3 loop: CASSGEKVNYGYTF. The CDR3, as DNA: TGTGCCAGCAGCGGGGAAAAGGTTAACTATGGCTACACCTTC.

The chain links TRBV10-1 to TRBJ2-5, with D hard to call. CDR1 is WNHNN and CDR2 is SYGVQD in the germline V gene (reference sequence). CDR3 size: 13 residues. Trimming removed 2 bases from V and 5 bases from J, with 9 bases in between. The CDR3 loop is CASSEVVGETQYF. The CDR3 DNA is TGCGCCAGCAGTGAGGTGGTGGGGGAGACCCAGTACTTC.

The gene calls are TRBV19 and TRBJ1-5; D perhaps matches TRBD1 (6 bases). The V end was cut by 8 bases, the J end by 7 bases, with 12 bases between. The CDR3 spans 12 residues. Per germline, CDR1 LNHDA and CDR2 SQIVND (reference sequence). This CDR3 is CASSRGNQPQHF. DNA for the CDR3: TGTGCCAGTTCGAGGGGGAACCAGCCCCAGCATTTT. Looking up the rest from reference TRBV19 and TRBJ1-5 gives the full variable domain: DGGITQSPKYLFRKEGQNVTLSCEQNLNHDAMYWYRQDPGQGLRLIYYSQIVNDFQKGDIAEGYSVSREKKESFPLTVTSAQKNPTAFYLCASSRGNQPQHFGDGTRLSIL.

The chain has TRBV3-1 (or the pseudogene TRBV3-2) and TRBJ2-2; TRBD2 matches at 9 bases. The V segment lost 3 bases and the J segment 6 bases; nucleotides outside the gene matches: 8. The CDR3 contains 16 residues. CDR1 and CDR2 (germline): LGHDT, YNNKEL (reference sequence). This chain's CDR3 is CASSQAQAGGAGELFF. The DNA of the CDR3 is TGTGCCAGCAGCCAGGCCCAAGCGGGGGGCGCCGGGGAGCTGTTTTTT.

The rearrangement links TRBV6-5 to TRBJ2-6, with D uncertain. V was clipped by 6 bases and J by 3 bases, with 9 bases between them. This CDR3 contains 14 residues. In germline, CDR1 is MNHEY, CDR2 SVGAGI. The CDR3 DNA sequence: TGTGCCAGCAGGTTCGGCGGTGGGGCCAACGTCCTGACTTTC. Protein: CASRFGGGANVLTF.

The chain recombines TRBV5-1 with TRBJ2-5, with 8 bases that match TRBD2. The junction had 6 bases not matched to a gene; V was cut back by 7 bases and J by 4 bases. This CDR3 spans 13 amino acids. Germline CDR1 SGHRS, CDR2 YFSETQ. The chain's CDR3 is CASRRGGRETQYF. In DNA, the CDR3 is TGCGCCAGCCGACGGGGGGGCCGAGAGACCCAGTACTTC.

For the CDR3, the DNA is TGTGCCAGCAGCTTACAGGGACCTCTTTACAATGAGCAGTTCTTC. Translation gives CASSLQGPLYNEQFF. J is TRBJ2-1 and V is TRBV7-9; tentatively, D is TRBD1 or TRBD2 (5 bases each). This CDR3 is built from 15 residues. Trimming took off 2 bases at V and 4 bases at J, with 12 bases between the two ends. The germline V gene has CDR1 SEHNR and CDR2 FQNEAQ (reference sequence).

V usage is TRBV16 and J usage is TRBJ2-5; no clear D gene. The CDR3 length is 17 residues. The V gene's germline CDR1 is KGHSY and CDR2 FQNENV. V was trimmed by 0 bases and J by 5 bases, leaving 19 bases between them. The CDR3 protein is CASSQSPRPVTTETQYF. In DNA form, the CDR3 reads TGTGCCAGCAGCCAATCGCCTAGACCCGTAACAACGGAGACCCAGTACTTC. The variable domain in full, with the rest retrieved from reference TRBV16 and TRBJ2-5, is GEEVAQTPKHLVRGEGQKAKLYCAPIKGHSYVFWYQQVLKNEFKFLISFQNENVFDETGMPKERFSAKCLPNSPCSLEIQATKLEDSAVYFCASSQSPRPVTTETQYFGPGTRLLVL.

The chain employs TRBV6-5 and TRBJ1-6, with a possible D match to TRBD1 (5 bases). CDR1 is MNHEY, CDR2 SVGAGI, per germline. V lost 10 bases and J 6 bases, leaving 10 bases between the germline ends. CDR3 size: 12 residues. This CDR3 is CATRQSNSPLHF. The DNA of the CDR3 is TGTGCCACCAGACAGAGTAATTCACCCCTCCACTTT.

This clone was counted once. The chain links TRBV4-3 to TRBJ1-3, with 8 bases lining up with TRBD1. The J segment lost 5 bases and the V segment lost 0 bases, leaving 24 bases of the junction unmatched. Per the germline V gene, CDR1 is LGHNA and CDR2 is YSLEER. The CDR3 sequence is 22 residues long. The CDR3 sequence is CASSQDPTRQGLRSPARNTIYF. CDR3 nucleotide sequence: TGCGCCAGCAGCCAAGATCCCACCCGACAGGGGTTAAGGTCCCCCGCACGAAACACCATATATTTT.

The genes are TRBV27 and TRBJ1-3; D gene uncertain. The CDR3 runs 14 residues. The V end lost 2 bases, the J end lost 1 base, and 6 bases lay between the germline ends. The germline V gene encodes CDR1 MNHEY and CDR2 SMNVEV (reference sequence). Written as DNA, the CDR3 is TGTGCCAGCAGTTTAAAGGTTTCTGGAAACACCATATATTTT. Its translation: CASSLKVSGNTIYF.

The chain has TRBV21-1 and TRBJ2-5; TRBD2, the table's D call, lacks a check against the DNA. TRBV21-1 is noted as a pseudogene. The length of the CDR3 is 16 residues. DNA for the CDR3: TGTGCCAGCAGCTTCCGGACTAGCGGGGCCAGGGAGACCCAGTACTTC. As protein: CASSFRTSGARETQYF.

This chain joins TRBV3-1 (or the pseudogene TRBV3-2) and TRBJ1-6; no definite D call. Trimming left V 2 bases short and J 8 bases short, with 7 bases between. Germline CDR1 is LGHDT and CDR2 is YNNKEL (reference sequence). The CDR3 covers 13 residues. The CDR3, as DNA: TGTGCCAGCAGCCAATCCCACGATTCACCCCTCCACTTT. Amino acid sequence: CASSQSHDSPLHF.

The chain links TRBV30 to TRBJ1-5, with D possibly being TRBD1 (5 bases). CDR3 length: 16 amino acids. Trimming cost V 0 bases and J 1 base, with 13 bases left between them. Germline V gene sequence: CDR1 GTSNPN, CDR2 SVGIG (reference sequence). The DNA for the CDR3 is TGTGCCTGGAGTGTACTTGGAGGGGTGAGCAATCAGCCCCAGCATTTT. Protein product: CAWSVLGGVSNQPQHF.

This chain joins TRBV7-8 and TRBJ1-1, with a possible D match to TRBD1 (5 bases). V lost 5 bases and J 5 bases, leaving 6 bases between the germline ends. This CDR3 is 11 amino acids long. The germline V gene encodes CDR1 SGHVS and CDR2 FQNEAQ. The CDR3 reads CASSRGTEAFF. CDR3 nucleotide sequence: TGTGCCAGCAGCCGGGGGACTGAAGCTTTCTTT. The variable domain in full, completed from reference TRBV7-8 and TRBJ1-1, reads GAGVSQSPRYKVAKRGQDVALRCDPISGHVSLFWYQQALGQGPEFLTYFQNEAQLDKSGLPSDRFFAERPEGSVSTLKIQRTQQEDSAVYLCASSRGTEAFFGQGTRLTVV.

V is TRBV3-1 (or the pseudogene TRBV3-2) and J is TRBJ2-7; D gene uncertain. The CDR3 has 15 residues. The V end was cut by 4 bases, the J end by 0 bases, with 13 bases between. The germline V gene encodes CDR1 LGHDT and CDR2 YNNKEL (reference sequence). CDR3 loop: CASSPWMFPSYEQYF. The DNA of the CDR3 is TGTGCCAGCAGCCCCTGGATGTTCCCCTCCTACGAGCAGTACTTC.

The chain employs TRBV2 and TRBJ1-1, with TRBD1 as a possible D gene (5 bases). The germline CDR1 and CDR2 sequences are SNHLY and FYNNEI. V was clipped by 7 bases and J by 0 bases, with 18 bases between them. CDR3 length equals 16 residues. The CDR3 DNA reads TGTGCCAGCACTGTCCATGGGGCGAGGGTGAACACTGAAGCTTTCTTT. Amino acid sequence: CASTVHGARVNTEAFF. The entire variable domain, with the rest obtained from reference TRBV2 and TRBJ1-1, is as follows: EPEVTQTPSHQVTQMGQEVILRCVPISNHLYFYWYRQILGQKVEFLVSFYNNEISEKSEIFDDQFSVERPDGSNFTLKIRSTKLEDSAMYFCASTVHGARVNTEAFFGQGTRLTVV.

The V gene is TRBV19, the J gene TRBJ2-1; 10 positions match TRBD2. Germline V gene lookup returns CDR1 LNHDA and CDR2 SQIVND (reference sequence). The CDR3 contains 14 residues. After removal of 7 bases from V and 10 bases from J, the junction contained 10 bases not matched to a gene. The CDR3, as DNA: TGTGCCAGTACCCAGGGGCTAGCGGGAGTAGAGCAGTTCTTC. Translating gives CASTQGLAGVEQFF.

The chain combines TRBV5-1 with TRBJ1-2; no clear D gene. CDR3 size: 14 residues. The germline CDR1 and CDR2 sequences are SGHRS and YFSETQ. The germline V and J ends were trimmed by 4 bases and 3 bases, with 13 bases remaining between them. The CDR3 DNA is TGCGCCAGCAGCCCGGTGCGGGTCCACTATGGCTACACCTTC. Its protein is CASSPVRVHYGYTF.

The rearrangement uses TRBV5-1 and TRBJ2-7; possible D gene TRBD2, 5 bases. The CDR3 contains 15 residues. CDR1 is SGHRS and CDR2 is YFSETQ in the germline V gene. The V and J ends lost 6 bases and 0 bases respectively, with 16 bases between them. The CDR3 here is CASTLEGVGSYEQYF. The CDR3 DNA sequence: TGCGCCAGCACCCTCGAGGGAGTAGGCTCCTACGAGCAGTACTTC. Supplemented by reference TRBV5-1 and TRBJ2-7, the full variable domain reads KAGVTQTPRYLIKTRGQQVTLSCSPISGHRSVSWYQQTPGQGLQFLFEYFSETQRNKGNFPGRFSGRQFSNSRSEMNVSTLELGDSALYLCASTLEGVGSYEQYFGPGTRLTVT.

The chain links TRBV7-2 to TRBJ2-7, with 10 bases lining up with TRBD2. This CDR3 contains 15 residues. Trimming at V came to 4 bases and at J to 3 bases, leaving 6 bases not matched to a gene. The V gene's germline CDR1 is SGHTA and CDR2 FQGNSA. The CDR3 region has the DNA TGTGCCAGCAGCTGGGGACGGACTAGCGGCTACGAGCAGTACTTC. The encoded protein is CASSWGRTSGYEQYF.

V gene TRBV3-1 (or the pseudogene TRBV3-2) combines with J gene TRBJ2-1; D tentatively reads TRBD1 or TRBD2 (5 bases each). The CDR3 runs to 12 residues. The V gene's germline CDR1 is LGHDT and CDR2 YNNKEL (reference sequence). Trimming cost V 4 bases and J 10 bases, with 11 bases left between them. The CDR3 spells CASSLEGREQFF. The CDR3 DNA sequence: TGTGCCAGCAGCCTAGAGGGGAGAGAGCAGTTCTTC.

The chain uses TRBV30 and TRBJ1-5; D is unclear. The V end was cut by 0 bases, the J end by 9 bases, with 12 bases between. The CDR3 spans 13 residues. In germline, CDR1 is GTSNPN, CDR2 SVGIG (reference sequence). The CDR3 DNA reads TGTGCCTGGAGTGTGGATGCCCCTCTGCCCCAGCATTTT. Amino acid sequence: CAWSVDAPLPQHF. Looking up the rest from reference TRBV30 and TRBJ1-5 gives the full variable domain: SQTIHQWPATLVQPVGSPLSLECTVEGTSNPNLYWYRQAAGRGLQLLFYSVGIGQISSEVPQNLSASRPQDRQFILSSKKLLLSDSGFYLCAWSVDAPLPQHFGDGTRLSIL.

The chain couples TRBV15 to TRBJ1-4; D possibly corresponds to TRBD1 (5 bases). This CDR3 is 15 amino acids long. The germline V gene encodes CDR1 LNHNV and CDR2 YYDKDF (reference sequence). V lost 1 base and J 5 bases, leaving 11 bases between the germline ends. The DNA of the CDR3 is TGTGCCACCAGCAGAGGGCGGCAGGGAAATGAAAAACTGTTTTTT. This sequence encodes CATSRGRQGNEKLFF.